These 4 T cell receptor beta chains came from one sample sequenced in a study of human T cells and chemical hapten exposure. Documented time point: patch test 2, 6 weeks after DPC sensitization. Sample treatment: therapeutic diphenylcyclopropenone sensitization with weekly scalp DPC. Each CDR3 protein is one row after TCRdb ran MiXCR on the RACE reads. Of some 350,000 distinct CDR3 sequences detected, about 6% appear once; the ten largest clones hold around 5.6%. Here the sequenced sample was whole blood, taken in connection with sensitization to the hapten diphenylcyclopropenone (DPC). All receptors derive from a woman younger than 35 with alopecia areata. Some clones in this sample may be carry-over from other donors' samples.

A few counts support this clonotype. The chain uses TRBV28 and TRBJ1-6; no reliable D call. Germline V CDR1 and CDR2: MDHEN, SYDVKM. V gave up 5 bases and J gave up 6 bases, with 14 bases separating them. This CDR3 is 15 amino acids long. DNA for the CDR3: TGTGCCAGCAGTCCCTTCGGGGAAACTAATTCACCCCTCCACTTT. This encodes CASSPFGETNSPLHF.

This clonotype has a handful of counts. This chain links TRBV2 with TRBJ2-1, with TRBD1 identical over 8 bases. The CDR3 runs 12 residues. Germline V lookup: CDR1 SNHLY, CDR2 FYNNEI. V dropped 4 bases and J dropped 9; count of bases not matched to a gene: 2. The CDR3 nucleotides read TGTGCCAGCAGTGGGACAGGGTTTGAGCAGTTCTTC. Protein sequence: CASSGTGFEQFF.

This clonotype was observed a few times. The gene calls are TRBV5-1 and TRBJ2-5, with 9 bases aligning to TRBD2. Per germline, CDR1 SGHRS and CDR2 YFSETQ. The V gene end was trimmed by 2 bases and the J gene end by 2 bases; junction bases not matched to a gene: 4. The CDR3 spans 15 residues. The CDR3 nucleotides read TGCGCCAGCAGCTTTGTAGCGGGGGAACAAGAGACCCAGTACTTC. Its protein product is CASSFVAGEQETQYF.

A remark on this clonotype: A much larger clone differs by one base, so this may be a read error. The rearrangement joins TRBV27 to TRBJ1-2; D unresolved. Germline CDR1 is MNHEY and CDR2 is SMNVEV (reference sequence). Trimming took 5 bases from V and 4 from J, leaving 5 bases between them. The CDR3 contains 11 residues. The CDR3 coding sequence is TGTGCCAGCAGTGTCCGCTATGGCTACACCTTC. Its protein product is CASSVRYGYTF.